One sample yielded the 10 T cell receptor beta chains listed below, sequenced in a study of T cells in tuberculosis. TCRdb's table, derived via immunoSEQ multiplex PCR, lists solely in-frame clones and lacks some. The data hold over 30,000 clones, with under 95% observed a single time. Sequencing was done on a sample of PBMCs. Receptors were obtained from a donor aged 10-35 years with latent tuberculosis or without tuberculosis infection. Some clones in this sample may be carry-over from other donors' samples.

This chain uses TRBV25-1 with TRBJ2-7, with 7 bases matching TRBD2. Germline CDR1 and CDR2: MGHDK and SYGVNS. V shed 8 bases and J 3 bases; nucleotides not matched to a gene: 1. CDR3 length: 11 amino acids. In nucleotides, the CDR3 is TGTGCCAGCTCGGGGGGCTACGAGCAGTACTTC. This sequence encodes CASSGGYEQYF.

V gene TRBV9 combines with J gene TRBJ1-2; 8 bases fit TRBD1. CDR1 is SGDLS, CDR2 YYNGEE, per germline. The CDR3 length is 13 residues. After removal of 5 bases from V and 9 bases from J, the junction contained 9 bases not matched to a gene. CDR3 in amino acids: CASRVGTGESYTF. The CDR3, as DNA: TGTGCCAGCAGGGTGGGGACAGGTGAAAGCTACACCTTC. The full variable domain, with the rest looked up from reference TRBV9 and TRBJ1-2, is DSGVTQTPKHLITATGQRVTLRCSPRSGDLSVYWYQQSLDQGLQFLIQYYNGEERAKGNILERFSAQQFPDLHSELNLSSLELGDSALYFCASRVGTGESYTFGSGTRLTVV.

The rearrangement joins TRBV6-1 to TRBJ1-4; maybe TRBD1 (5 bases). The CDR3 loop spans 15 amino acids. Trimming left V 4 bases short and J 0 bases short, with 9 bases between. Per the germline V gene, CDR1 is MNHNS and CDR2 is SASEGT. The CDR3 spells CASSVRAATNEKLFF. DNA for the CDR3: TGTGCCAGCAGTGTCAGGGCCGCAACTAATGAAAAACTGTTTTTT.

V usage is TRBV5-4 and J usage is TRBJ1-2; tentative D call: TRBD1 (5 bases). This CDR3 has 13 residues. V shed 0 bases and J shed 10 bases, with 13 bases lying between them. Germline assignment: CDR1 SGHNT and CDR2 YYREEE (reference sequence). CDR3 amino acids: CASSLVGAGVYTF. CDR3 nucleotide sequence: TGTGCCAGCAGCTTGGTCGGGGCGGGGGTCTACACCTTC.

This chain joins TRBV2 and TRBJ2-5; TRBD2 aligns across 7 bases. V was pared by 8 bases and J by 5 bases, with 11 bases of the junction left unmatched. Germline values: CDR1 SNHLY, CDR2 FYNNEI. CDR3 size: 14 residues. In DNA form, the CDR3 reads TGTGCCAGCTCCCTTGTAGGGCGGGAGGAGACCCAGTACTTC. Encoded protein: CASSLVGREETQYF.

This clone has a single count. This sequence joins TRBV7-9 and TRBJ1-1, with D possibly being TRBD1 (6 bases). CDR3 length: 13 residues. V shed 7 bases and J shed 5 bases, with 14 bases lying between them. Germline CDR1 and CDR2: SEHNR and FQNEAQ (reference sequence). CDR3 nucleotides: TGTGCCAGCACCCTAGGGGGTGAGACTGAAGCTTTCTTT. This gives the protein CASTLGGETEAFF.

The J gene is TRBJ2-3, the V gene TRBV5-1, with D tentatively TRBD1 (6 bases). The CDR3 has 16 residues. CDR1 is SGHRS, CDR2 YFSETQ, per germline. Trimming took off 1 base at V and 2 bases at J, with 14 bases between the two ends. The CDR3 sequence is CASSLRTAYSTDTQYF. The DNA of the CDR3 is TGCGCCAGCAGCTTGCGGACAGCCTATTCCACAGATACGCAGTATTTT.

The genes are TRBV30 and TRBJ1-2; D remains ambiguous. The CDR3 totals 15 residues. Deletions cut 0 bases from V and 7 bases from J, with 18 bases between. Germline values: CDR1 GTSNPN, CDR2 SVGIG (reference sequence). The CDR3 loop is CAWSVDHIALSGYTF. DNA of the CDR3: TGTGCCTGGAGTGTAGATCATATAGCACTGAGTGGCTACACCTTC.

This chain uses TRBV11-2 with TRBJ2-3; 8 bases align to TRBD2. The J segment lost 5 bases and the V segment lost 5 bases, leaving 12 bases of the junction unmatched. CDR3 length: 16 residues. Germline CDR1 reads SGHAT; CDR2 reads FQNNGV. In nucleotides, the CDR3 is TGTGCCAGCAGCCCTGAGGCGGGGGGCCGGGGAGATACGCAGTATTTT. Translation: CASSPEAGGRGDTQYF.

The V gene is TRBV2, the J gene TRBJ2-3; TRBD1 matches at 8 bases. The V gene end was trimmed by 2 bases and the J gene end by 4 bases; junction bases not matched to a gene: 14. The CDR3 is 18 amino acids. Germline V gene sequence: CDR1 SNHLY, CDR2 FYNNEI. The CDR3 sequence is CASSESFRTGLGSDTQYF. CDR3 coding DNA: TGTGCCAGCAGTGAATCTTTTCGGACAGGGTTAGGGTCAGATACGCAGTATTTT.